The T cell receptor beta chain under discussion was sequenced for a study of T cell responses to AZD1222 COVID-19 vaccine. Study-wide context: Doses given second, at about 4 or about 12 weeks, were pooled. Study conclusions and caveats: Two doses of AZD1222 preceded a rise in Spike-specific TCR breadth and depth.

This CDR3 has 16 residues. CDR1 is KGHSH, CDR2 LQKENI, per germline. V lost 3 bases to trimming and J lost 0 bases, with 15 bases between them. Worth noting for this clone: Its antigen is unknown.

Method: immunoSEQ multiplex PCR; TCRdb's copy keeps in-frame clones and lacks some. Counted here are about 140,000 clones, around nine tenths occurring once; the ten biggest clones make up roughly 3.2%. The chain recombines TRBV18 with TRBJ2-7; maybe TRBD2 (6 bases). This clonotype was sampled from an adult in good health. This specimen was peripheral blood, taken on day 0 of AZD1222 vaccination. The CDR3 here is CASSPLPAGSSYEQYF. The CDR3 nucleotides are TGTGCCAGCTCACCTCTCCCGGCCGGGAGCTCCTACGAGCAGTACTTC.